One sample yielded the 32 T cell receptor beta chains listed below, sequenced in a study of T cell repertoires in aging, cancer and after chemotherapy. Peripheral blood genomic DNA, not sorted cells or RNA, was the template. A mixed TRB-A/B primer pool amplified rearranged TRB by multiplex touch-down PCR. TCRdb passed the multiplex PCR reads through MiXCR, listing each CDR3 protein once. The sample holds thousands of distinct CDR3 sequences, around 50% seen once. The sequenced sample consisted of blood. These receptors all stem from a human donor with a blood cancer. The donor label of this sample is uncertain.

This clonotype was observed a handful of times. This chain's CDR3 is CASTSSLQGFVYTF. The CDR3 DNA sequence: TGTGCCAGCACCTCCTCTTTACAGGGGTTCGTCTACACCTTC. This rearrangement joins TRBV6-5 to TRBJ1-2; 7 bases line up with TRBD1. The CDR3 contains 14 residues. Per the germline V gene, CDR1 is MNHEY and CDR2 is SVGAGI. J gave up 10 bases and V 7 bases, and 15 bases lay outside the gene matches.

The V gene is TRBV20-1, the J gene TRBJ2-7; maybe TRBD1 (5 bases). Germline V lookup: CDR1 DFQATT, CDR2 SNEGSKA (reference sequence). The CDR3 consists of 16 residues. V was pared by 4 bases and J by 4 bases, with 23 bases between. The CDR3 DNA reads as TGCAGTGCTACTCCCAGGGCGGCGCACACCATATACGAGCAGTACTTC. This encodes CSATPRAAHTIYEQYF.

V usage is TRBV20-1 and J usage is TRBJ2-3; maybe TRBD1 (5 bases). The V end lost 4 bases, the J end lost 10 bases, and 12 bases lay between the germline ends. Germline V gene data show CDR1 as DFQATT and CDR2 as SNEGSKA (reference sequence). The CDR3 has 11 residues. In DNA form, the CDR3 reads TGCAGTGCTACTAGGGGCCCCTCGCAGTATTTT. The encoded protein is CSATRGPSQYF.

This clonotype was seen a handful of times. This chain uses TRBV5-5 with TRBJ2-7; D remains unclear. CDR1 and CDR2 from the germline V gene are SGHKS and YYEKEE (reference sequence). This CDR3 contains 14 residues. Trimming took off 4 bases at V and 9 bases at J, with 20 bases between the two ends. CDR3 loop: CASSLTPDLPMQYF. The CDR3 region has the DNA TGTGCCAGCAGCCTCACTCCCGACCTTCCAATGCAGTACTTC.

Written as DNA, the CDR3 is TGTGCCAGCAGGCGGGGGACGAACACCGGGGAGCTGTTTTTT. Its translation: CASRRGTNTGELFF. This chain uses TRBV12-3 or TRBV12-4 with TRBJ2-2, with 7 bases identical to TRBD2. The CDR3 runs to 14 residues. V shed 6 bases, J shed 0 bases, and the junction held 1 base outside the gene matches.

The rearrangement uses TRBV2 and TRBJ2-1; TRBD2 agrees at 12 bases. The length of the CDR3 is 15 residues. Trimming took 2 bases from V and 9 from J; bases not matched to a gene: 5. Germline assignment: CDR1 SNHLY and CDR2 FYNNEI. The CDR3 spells CASSETLAGGSEQFF. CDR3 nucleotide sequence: TGTGCCAGCAGTGAAACCCTAGCGGGGGGGTCTGAGCAGTTCTTC. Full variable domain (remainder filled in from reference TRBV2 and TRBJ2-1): EPEVTQTPSHQVTQMGQEVILRCVPISNHLYFYWYRQILGQKVEFLVSFYNNEISEKSEIFDDQFSVERPDGSNFTLKIRSTKLEDSAMYFCASSETLAGGSEQFFGPGTRLTVL.

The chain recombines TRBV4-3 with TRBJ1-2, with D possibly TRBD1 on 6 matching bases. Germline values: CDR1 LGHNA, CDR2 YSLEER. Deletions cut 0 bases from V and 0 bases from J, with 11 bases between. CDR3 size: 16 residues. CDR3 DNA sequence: TGCGCCAGCAGCCAAGATCTAGGACAGTCTAACTATGGCTACACCTTC. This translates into CASSQDLGQSNYGYTF.

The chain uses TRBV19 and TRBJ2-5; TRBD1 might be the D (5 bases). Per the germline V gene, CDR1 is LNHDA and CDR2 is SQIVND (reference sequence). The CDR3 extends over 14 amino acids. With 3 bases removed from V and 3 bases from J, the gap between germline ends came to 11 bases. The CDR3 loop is CASSMTQGKETQYF. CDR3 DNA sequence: TGTGCCAGTAGTATGACCCAGGGTAAAGAGACCCAGTACTTC.

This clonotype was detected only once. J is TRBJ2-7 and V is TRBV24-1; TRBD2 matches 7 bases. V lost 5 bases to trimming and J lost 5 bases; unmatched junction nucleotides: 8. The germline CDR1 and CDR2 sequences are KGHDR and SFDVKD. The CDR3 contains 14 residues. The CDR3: CATSGPGGLDEQYF. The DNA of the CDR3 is TGTGCCACCAGTGGCCCCGGGGGGTTAGACGAGCAGTACTTC.

CDR3 coding DNA: TGTGCCAGCTCACCTGAGGTTCAAGAGACCCAGTACTTC. This codes for CASSPEVQETQYF. The chain is built from TRBV18 and TRBJ2-5; D remains unclear. This CDR3 comprises 13 residues. Germline values: CDR1 KGHSH, CDR2 LQKENI. V lost 3 bases, J lost 2 bases, and 7 bases lay in between.

The CDR3 region has the DNA TGTGCCACCTCGGCAGTTCTCACCGGGGAGCTGTTTTTT. It encodes CATSAVLTGELFF. V is TRBV24-1 and J is TRBJ2-2; D uncertain. The V gene lost 9 bases and the J gene lost 4 bases, with 11 bases spanning the gap. This CDR3 comprises 13 residues. Germline V gene lookup returns CDR1 KGHDR and CDR2 SFDVKD.

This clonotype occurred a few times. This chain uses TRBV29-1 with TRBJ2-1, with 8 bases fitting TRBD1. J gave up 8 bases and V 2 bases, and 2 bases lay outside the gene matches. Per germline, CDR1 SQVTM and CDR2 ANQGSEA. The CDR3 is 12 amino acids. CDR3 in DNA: TGCAGCGTTGAACAGGGGGCCGATGAGCAGTTCTTC. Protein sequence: CSVEQGADEQFF.

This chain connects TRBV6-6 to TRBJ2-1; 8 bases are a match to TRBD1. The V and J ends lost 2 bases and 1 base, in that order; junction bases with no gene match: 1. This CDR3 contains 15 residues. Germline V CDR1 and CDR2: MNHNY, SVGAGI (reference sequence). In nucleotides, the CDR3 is TGTGCCAGCAGTTACAGGACAGGGTCCTACAATGAGCAGTTCTTC. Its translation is CASSYRTGSYNEQFF.

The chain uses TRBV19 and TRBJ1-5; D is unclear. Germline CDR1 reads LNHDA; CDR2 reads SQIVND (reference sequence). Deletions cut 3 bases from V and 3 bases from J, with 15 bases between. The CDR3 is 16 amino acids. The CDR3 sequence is CASSIRAVRANQPQHF. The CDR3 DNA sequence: TGTGCCAGTAGTATTCGGGCAGTGAGGGCCAATCAGCCCCAGCATTTT.

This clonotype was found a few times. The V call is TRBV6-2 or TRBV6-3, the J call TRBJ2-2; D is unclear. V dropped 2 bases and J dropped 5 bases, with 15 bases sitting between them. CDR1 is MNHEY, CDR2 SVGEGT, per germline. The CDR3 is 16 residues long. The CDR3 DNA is TGTGCCAGCAGTTACACCTTGGGCAGGAAGACCGGGGAGCTGTTTTTT. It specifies CASSYTLGRKTGELFF.

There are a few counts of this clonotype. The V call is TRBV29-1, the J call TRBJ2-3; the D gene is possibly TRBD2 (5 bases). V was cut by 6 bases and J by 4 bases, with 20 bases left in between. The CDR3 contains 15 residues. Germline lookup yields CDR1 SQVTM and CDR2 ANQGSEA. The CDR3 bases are TGCAGCGTCCGAGCGGTGAGCCGAAAGGCAGATACGCAGTATTTT. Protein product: CSVRAVSRKADTQYF.

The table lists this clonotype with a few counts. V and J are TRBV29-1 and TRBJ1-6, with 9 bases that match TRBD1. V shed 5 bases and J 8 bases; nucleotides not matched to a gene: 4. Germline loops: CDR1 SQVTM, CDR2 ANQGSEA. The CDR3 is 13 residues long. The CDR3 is CSVRDRADSPLHF. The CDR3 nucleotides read TGCAGCGTTCGGGACAGGGCTGATTCACCCCTCCACTTT. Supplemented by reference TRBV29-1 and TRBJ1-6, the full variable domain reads SAVISQKPSRDICQRGTSLTIQCQVDSQVTMMFWYRQQPGQSLTLIATANQGSEATYESGFVIDKFPISRPNLTFSTLTVSNMSPEDSSIYLCSVRDRADSPLHFGNGTRLTVT.

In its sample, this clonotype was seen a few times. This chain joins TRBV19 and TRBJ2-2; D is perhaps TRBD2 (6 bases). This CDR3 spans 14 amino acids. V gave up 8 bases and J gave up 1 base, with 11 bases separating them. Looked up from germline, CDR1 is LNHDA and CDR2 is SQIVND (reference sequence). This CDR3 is CASRAGLNTGELFF. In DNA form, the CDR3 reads TGTGCCAGTCGGGCGGGGCTGAACACCGGGGAGCTGTTTTTT.

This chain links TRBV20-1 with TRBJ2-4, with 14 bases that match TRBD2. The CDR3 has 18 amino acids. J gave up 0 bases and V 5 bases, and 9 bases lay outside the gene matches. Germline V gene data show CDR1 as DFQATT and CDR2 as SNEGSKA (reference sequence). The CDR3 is CSAWTSGGPLLAKNIQYF. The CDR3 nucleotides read TGCAGTGCTTGGACTAGCGGGGGGCCCTTACTAGCCAAAAACATTCAGTACTTC.

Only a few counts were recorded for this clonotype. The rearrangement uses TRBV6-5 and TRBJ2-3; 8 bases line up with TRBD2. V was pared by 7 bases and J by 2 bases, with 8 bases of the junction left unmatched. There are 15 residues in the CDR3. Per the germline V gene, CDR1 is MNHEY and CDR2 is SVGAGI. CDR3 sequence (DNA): TGTGCCAGCACCCCACTAGCGGACGCCACAGATACGCAGTATTTT. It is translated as CASTPLADATDTQYF.

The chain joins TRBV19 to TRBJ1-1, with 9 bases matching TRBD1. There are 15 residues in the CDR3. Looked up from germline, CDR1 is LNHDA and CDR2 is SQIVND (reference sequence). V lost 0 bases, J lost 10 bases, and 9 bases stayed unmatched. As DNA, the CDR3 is TGTGCCAGTAGTATAGAGTTCCCCCGGGGACAGGGAGCTTTCTTT. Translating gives CASSIEFPRGQGAFF.

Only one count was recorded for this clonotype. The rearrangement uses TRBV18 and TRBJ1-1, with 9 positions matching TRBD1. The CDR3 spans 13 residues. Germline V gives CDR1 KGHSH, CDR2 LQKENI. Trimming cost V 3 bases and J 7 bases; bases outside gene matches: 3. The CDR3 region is CASSPRQGVEAFF. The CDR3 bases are TGTGCCAGCTCACCTCGACAGGGGGTTGAAGCTTTCTTT.

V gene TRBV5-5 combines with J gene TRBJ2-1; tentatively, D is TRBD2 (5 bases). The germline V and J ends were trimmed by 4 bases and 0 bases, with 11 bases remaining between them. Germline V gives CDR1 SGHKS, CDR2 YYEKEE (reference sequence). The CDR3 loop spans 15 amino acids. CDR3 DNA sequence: TGTGCCAGCAGCACTCTAGCCAGCTCCTACAATGAGCAGTTCTTC. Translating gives CASSTLASSYNEQFF.

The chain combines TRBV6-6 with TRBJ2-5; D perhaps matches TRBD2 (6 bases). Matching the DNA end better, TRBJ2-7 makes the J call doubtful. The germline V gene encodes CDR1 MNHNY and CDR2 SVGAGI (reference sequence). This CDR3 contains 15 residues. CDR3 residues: CASSSRRDRGYEQYF. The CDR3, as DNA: TGTGCCAGCAGCTCCCGACGGGACCGGGGGTACGAGCAGTACTTC.

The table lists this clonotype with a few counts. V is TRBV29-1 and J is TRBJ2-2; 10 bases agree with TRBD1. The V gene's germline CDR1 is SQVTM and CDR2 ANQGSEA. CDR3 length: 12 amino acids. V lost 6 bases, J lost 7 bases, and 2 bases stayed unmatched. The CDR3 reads CSVDRGFGELFF. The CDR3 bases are TGCAGCGTGGACAGGGGGTTCGGGGAGCTGTTTTTT.

CDR3 region: CASSYSLTMGDSPLHF. The CDR3 DNA is TGTGCCAGCAGTTACTCCCTGACGATGGGCGATTCACCCCTCCACTTT. The chain employs TRBV6-1 and TRBJ1-6; D uncertain. The germline V and J ends were trimmed by 5 bases and 8 bases, with 19 bases remaining between them. The CDR3 runs to 16 residues. Germline CDR1 reads MNHNS; CDR2 reads SASEGT.

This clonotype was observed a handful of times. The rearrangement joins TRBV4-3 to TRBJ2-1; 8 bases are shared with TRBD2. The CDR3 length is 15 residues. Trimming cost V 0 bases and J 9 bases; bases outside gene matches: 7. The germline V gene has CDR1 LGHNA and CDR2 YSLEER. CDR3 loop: CASSQEEAGEIEQFF. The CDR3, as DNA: TGCGCCAGCAGCCAAGAGGAAGCGGGAGAAATTGAGCAGTTCTTC.

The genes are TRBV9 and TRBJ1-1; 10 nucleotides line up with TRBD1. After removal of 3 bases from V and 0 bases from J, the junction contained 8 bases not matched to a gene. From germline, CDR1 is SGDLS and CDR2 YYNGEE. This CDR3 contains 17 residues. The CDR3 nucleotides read TGTGCCAGCAGCGCCCTCGGACAGGGGGACATGAACACTGAAGCTTTCTTT. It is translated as CASSALGQGDMNTEAFF.

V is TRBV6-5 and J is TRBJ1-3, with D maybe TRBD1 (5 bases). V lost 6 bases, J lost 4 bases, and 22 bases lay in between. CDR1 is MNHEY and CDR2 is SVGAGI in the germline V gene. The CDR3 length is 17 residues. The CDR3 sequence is CASRTGNRYFSGNTIYF. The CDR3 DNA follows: TGTGCCAGCAGGACGGGGAACAGGTATTTCTCCGGAAACACCATATATTTT.

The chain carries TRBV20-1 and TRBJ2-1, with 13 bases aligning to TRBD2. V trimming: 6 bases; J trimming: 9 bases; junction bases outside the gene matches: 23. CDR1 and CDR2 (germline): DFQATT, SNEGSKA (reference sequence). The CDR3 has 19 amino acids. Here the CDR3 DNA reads TGCAGTGCATCTACTCCACTAGCGGGGGGGCAGAGGCAAGCGGCTGAGCAGTTCTTC. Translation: CSASTPLAGGQRQAAEQFF.

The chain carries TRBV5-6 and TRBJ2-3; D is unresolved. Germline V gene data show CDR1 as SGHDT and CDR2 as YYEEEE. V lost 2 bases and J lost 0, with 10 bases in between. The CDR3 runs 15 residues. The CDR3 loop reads CASSFGMASTDTQYF. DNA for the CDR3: TGTGCCAGCAGCTTTGGGATGGCTAGCACAGATACGCAGTATTTT. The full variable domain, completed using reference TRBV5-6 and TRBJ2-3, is DAGVTQSPTHLIKTRGQQVTLRCSPKSGHDTVSWYQQALGQGPQFIFQYYEEEERQRGNFPDRFSGHQFPNYSSELNVNALLLGDSALYLCASSFGMASTDTQYFGPGTRLTVL.

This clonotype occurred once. The CDR3 nucleotides read TGTGCCAGCAGCCAAGACAGCGCCGGGGAGCTGTTTTTT. Protein product: CASSQDSAGELFF. This chain uses TRBV7-6 with TRBJ2-2; D is possibly TRBD1 (5 bases). Looked up from germline, CDR1 is SGHVS and CDR2 is FNYEAQ. Trimming took 5 bases from V and 6 from J, leaving 10 bases between them. The CDR3 has 13 residues.